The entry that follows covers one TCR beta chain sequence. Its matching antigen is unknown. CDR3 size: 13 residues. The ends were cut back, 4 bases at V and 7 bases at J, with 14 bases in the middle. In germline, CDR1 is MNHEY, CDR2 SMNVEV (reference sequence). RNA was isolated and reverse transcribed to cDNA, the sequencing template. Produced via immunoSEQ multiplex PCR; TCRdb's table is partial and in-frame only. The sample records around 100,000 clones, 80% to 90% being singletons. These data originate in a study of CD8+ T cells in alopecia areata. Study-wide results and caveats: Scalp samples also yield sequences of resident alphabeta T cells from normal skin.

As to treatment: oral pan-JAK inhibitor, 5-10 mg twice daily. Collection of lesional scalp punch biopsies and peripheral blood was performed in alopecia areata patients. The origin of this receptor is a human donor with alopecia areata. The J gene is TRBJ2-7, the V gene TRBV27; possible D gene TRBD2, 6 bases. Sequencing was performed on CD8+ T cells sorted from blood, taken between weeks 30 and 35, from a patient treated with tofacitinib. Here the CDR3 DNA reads TGTGCCAGCAGTTGGACTACGGCCGGGGAGCAGTACTTC. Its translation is CASSWTTAGEQYF.